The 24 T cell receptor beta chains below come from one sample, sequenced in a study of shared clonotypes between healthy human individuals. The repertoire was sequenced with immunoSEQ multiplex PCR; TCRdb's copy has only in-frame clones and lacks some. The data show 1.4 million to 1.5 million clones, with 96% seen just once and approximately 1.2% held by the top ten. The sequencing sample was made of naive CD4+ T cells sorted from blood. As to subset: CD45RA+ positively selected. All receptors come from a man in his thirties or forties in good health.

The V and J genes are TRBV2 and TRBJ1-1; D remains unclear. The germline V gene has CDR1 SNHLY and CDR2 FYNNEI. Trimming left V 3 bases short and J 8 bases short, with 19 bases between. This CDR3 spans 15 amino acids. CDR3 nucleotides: TGTGCCAGCAGTGATTTGGTTCGAAATTGGGGAGAAGCTTTCTTT. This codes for CASSDLVRNWGEAFF.

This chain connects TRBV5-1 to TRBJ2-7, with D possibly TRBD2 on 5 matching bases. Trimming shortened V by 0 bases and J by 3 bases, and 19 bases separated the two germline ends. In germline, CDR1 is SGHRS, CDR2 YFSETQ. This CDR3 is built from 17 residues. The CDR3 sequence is CASSLAVRGGRDYEQYF. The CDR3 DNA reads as TGCGCCAGCAGCTTGGCCGTCCGTGGCGGGCGAGACTACGAGCAGTACTTC.

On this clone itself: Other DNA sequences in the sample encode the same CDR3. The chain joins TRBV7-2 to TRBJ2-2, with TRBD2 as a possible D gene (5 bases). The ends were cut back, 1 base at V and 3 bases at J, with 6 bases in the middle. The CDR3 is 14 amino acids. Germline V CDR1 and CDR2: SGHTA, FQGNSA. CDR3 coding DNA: TGTGCCAGCAGCTTAGTGAGGGACACCGGGGAGCTGTTTTTT. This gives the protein CASSLVRDTGELFF.

For the CDR3, the DNA is TGTGCCAGCAGTTCGGACAGGGGTTTGCCGAACACCGGGGAGCTGTTTTTT. Translated, it gives CASSSDRGLPNTGELFF. This rearrangement joins TRBV28 to TRBJ2-2, with TRBD1 identical over 9 bases. V was clipped by 4 bases and J by 0 bases; unmatched bases: 6. The CDR3 consists of 17 residues. Germline-derived CDR1 and CDR2 are MDHEN and SYDVKM.

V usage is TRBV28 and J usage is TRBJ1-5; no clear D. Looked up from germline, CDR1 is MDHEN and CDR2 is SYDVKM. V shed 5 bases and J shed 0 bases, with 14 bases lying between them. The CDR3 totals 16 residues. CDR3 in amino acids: CASSPRHGLSNQPQHF. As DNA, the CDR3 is TGTGCCAGCAGTCCAAGGCACGGCCTTAGCAATCAGCCCCAGCATTTT.

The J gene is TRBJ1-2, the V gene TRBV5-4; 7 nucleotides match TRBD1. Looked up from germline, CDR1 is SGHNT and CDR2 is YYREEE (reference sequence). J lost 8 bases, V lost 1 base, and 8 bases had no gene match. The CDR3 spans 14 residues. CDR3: CASSLTGVQEGYTF. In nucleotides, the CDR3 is TGTGCCAGCAGCTTGACAGGGGTGCAGGAAGGCTACACCTTC.

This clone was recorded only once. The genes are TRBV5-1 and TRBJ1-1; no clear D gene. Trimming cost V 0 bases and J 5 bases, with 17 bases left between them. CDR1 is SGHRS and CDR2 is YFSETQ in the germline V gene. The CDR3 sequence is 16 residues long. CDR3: CASSLEVPTLGTEAFF. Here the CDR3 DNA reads TGCGCCAGCAGCTTGGAGGTACCAACCTTGGGGACTGAAGCTTTCTTT.

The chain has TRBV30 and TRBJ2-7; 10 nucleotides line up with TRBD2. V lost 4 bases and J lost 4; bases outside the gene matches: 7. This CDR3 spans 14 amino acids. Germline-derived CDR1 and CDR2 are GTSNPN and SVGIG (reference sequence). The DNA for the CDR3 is TGTGCCTGGATCTGGGGGACTAGCGTGTACGAGCAGTACTTC. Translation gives CAWIWGTSVYEQYF.

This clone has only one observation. The CDR3, as DNA: TGCGCCAGCAGCTCAGAGACTGGAAACACCATATATTTT. Its translation is CASSSETGNTIYF. The chain is built from TRBV5-1 and TRBJ1-3; D gene uncertain. Germline assignment: CDR1 SGHRS and CDR2 YFSETQ. The CDR3 sequence is 13 residues long. Deletions cut 3 bases from V and 2 bases from J, with 6 bases between.

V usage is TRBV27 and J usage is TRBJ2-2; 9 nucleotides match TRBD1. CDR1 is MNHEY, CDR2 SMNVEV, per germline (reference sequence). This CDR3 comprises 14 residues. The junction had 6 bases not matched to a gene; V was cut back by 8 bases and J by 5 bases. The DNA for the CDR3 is TGTGCCAGCTCCCGGACAGGGGAAACCGGGGAGCTGTTTTTT. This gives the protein CASSRTGETGELFF.

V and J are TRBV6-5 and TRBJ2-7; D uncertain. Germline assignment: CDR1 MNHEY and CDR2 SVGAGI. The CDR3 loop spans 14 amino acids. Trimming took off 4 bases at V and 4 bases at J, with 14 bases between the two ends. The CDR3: CASSFRHSEYEQYF. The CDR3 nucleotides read TGTGCCAGCAGTTTCCGACACTCAGAGTACGAGCAGTACTTC.

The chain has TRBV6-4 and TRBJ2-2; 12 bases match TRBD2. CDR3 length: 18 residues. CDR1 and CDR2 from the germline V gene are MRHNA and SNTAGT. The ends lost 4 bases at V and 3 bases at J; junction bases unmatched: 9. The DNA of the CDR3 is TGTGCCAGCAGTGCCCAACCCCGACTAGCGGGAGACACCGGGGAGCTGTTTTTT. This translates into CASSAQPRLAGDTGELFF.

In DNA, the CDR3 is TGTGCCAGCAGCTTGCTCGGGGCCAACACCGGGGAGCTGTTTTTT. Its translation is CASSLLGANTGELFF. The chain links TRBV5-6 to TRBJ2-2; possibly TRBD1 or TRBD2 for D (5 bases each). The CDR3 is 15 amino acids. Germline values: CDR1 SGHDT, CDR2 YYEEEE. Trimming removed 1 base at V and 2 bases at J, with 9 bases between. The full variable domain, its missing parts supplied by reference TRBV5-6 and TRBJ2-2, is DAGVTQSPTHLIKTRGQQVTLRCSPKSGHDTVSWYQQALGQGPQFIFQYYEEEERQRGNFPDRFSGHQFPNYSSELNVNALLLGDSALYLCASSLLGANTGELFFGEGSRLTVL.

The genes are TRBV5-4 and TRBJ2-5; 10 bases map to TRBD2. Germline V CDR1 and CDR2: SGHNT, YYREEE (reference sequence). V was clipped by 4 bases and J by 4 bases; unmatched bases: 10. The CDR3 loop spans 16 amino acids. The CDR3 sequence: CASSQRGGGPRETQYF. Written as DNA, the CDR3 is TGTGCCAGCAGCCAGCGGGGGGGAGGGCCTCGAGAGACCCAGTACTTC. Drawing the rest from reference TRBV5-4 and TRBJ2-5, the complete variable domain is ETGVTQSPTHLIKTRGQQVTLRCSSQSGHNTVSWYQQALGQGPQFIFQYYREEENGRGNFPPRFSGLQFPNYSSELNVNALELDDSALYLCASSQRGGGPRETQYFGPGTRLLVL.

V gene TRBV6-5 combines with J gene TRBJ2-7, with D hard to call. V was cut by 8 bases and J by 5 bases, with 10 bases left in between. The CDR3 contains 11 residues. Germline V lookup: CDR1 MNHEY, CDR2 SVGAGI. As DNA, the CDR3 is TGTGCCAGCTACGACGGCGACGAGCAGTACTTC. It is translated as CASYDGDEQYF.

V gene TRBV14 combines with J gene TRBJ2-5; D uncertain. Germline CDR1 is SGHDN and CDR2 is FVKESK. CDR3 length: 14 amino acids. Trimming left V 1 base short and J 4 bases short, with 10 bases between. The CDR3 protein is CASSQGLFRETQYF. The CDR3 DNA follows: TGTGCCAGCAGCCAAGGTCTATTTCGAGAGACCCAGTACTTC.

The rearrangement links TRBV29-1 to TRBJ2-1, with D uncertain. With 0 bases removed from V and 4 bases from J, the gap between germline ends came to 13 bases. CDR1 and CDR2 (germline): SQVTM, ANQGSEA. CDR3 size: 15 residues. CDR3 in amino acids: CSVEDRHGFYNEQFF. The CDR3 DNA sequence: TGCAGCGTTGAAGATCGACACGGTTTTTACAATGAGCAGTTCTTC.

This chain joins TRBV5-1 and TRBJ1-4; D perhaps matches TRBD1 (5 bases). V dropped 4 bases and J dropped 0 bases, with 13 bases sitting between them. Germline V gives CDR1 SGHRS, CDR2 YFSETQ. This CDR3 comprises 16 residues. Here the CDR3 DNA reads TGCGCCAGCAGCGCACTTGCGGGGGCAACTAATGAAAAACTGTTTTTT. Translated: CASSALAGATNEKLFF.

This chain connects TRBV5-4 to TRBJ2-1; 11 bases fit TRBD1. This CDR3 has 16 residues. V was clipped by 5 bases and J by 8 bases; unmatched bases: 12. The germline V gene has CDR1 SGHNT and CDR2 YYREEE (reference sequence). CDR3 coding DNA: TGTGCCAGCAGACCCCCCGGGACAGGGGGTTTCTATGAGCAGTTCTTC. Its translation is CASRPPGTGGFYEQFF.

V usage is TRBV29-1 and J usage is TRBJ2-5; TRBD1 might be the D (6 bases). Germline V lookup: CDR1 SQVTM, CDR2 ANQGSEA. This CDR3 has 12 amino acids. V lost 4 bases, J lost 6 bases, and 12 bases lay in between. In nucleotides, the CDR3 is TGCAGCGTTGGCGGACAGTACAAGACCCAGTACTTC. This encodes CSVGGQYKTQYF.

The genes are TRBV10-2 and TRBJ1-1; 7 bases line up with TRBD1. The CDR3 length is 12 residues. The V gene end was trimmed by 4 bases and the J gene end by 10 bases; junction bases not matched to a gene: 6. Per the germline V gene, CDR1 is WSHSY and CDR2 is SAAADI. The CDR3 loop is CASSVTGDRAFF. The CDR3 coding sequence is TGCGCCAGCAGTGTTACAGGGGATCGAGCTTTCTTT.

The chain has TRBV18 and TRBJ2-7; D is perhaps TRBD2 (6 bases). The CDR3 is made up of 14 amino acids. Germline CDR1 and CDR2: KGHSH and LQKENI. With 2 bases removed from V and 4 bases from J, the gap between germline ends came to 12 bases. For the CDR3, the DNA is TGTGCCAGCTCACCAGTAGCGGTTACTTACGAGCAGTACTTC. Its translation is CASSPVAVTYEQYF.

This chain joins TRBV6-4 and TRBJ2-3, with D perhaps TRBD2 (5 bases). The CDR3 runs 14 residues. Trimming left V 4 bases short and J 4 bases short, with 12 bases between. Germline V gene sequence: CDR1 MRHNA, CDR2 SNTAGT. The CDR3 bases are TGTGCCAGCAGTGCTAGGCTAGCTTCAGATACGCAGTATTTT. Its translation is CASSARLASDTQYF.

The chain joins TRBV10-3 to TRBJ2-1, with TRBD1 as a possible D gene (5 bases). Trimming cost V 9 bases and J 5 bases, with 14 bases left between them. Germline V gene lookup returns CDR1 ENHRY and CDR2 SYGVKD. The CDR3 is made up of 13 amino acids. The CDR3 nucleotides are TGTGCCATTTCGGCAGGGAACGACAATGAGCAGTTCTTC. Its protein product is CAISAGNDNEQFF.